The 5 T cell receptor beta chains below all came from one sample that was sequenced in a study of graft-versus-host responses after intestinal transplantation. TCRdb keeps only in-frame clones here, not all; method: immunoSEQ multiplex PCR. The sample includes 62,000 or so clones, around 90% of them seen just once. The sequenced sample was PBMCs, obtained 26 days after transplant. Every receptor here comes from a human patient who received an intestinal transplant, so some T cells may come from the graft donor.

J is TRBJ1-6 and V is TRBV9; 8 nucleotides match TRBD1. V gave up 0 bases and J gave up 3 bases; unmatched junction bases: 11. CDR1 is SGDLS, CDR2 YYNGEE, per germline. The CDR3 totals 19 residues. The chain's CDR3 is CASSVVGTGGSNYNSPLHF. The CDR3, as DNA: TGTGCCAGCAGCGTAGTCGGGACAGGAGGGTCCAACTATAATTCACCCCTCCACTTT.

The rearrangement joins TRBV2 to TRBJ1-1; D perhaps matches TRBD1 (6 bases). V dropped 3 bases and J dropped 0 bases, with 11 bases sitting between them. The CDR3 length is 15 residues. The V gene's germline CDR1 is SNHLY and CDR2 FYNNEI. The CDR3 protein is CASSEGRGMNTEAFF. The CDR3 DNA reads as TGTGCCAGCAGTGAGGGCAGGGGCATGAACACTGAAGCTTTCTTT.

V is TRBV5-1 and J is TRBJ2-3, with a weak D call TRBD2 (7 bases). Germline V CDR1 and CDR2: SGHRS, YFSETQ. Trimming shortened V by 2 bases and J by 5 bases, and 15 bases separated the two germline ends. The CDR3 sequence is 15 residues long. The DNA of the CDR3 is TGCGCCAGCAGCTTATGGGGGGGCCTCGGAGATACGCAGTATTTT. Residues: CASSLWGGLGDTQYF.

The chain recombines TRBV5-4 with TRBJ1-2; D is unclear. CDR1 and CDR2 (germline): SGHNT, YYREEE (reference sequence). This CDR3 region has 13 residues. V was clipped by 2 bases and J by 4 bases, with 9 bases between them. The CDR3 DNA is TGTGCCAGCAGCTTAAACAGCCCCTATGGCTACACCTTC. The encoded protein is CASSLNSPYGYTF. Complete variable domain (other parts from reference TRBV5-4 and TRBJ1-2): ETGVTQSPTHLIKTRGQQVTLRCSSQSGHNTVSWYQQALGQGPQFIFQYYREEENGRGNFPPRFSGLQFPNYSSELNVNALELDDSALYLCASSLNSPYGYTFGSGTRLTVV.

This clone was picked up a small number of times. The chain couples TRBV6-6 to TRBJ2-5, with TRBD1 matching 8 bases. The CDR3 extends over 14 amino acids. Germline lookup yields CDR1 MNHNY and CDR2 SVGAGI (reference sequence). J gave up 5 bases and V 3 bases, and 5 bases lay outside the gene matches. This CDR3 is CASSYQGAPETQYF. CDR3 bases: TGTGCCAGCAGTTATCAGGGGGCTCCGGAGACCCAGTACTTC.